Below, 21 T cell receptor beta chains from the same sample are listed, as sequenced in a study of cytomegalovirus exposure and HLA in healthy donors. TCRdb keeps only in-frame clones here, not all; method: immunoSEQ multiplex PCR. The sample carries 200,000 or so clones, more than 80% recorded once. Sequencing was done on a sample of PBMCs. These TCRs come from a man aged 18 to 35 in good health and CMV-seropositive.

The genes are TRBV6-1 and TRBJ2-1; 10 positions agree with TRBD2. This CDR3 spans 16 amino acids. J gave up 7 bases and V 4 bases, and 10 bases lay outside the gene matches. Germline CDR1 is MNHNS and CDR2 is SASEGT. The CDR3 bases are TGTGCCAGCAGTGCTCGAGCTAGCGGGAGTTTTAATGAGCAGTTCTTC. Amino acids: CASSARASGSFNEQFF.

The CDR3 loop is CASSDRGPNYGYTF. CDR3 sequence (DNA): TGTGCCAGCAGTGACAGGGGGCCTAACTATGGCTACACCTTC. The chain links TRBV25-1 to TRBJ1-2; 8 bases are a match to TRBD1. Germline trimming cut 3 bases from V and 0 bases from J; bases unmatched to any gene: 0. Germline loops: CDR1 MGHDK, CDR2 SYGVNS. CDR3 length: 14 amino acids.

V is TRBV7-2 and J is TRBJ1-1; D unclear. Per germline, CDR1 SGHTA and CDR2 FQGNSA. The CDR3 length is 15 residues. V lost 1 base, J lost 1 base, and 10 bases lay in between. DNA for the CDR3: TGTGCCAGCAGCTTAGGGGTGACGGGGAACACTGAAGCTTTCTTT. Residues: CASSLGVTGNTEAFF.

The chain uses TRBV2 and TRBJ2-7, with D tentatively TRBD1 (9 bases). The CDR3 runs to 18 residues. The ends were cut back, 6 bases at V and 0 bases at J, with 24 bases in the middle. Germline CDR1 reads SNHLY; CDR2 reads FYNNEI. For the CDR3, the DNA is TGTGCCAGCAGGGTGGACAGGGGCAACAGCGGGAGCTCCTACGAGCAGTACTTC. Translation gives CASRVDRGNSGSSYEQYF.

V usage is TRBV30 and J usage is TRBJ2-2; 13 positions agree with TRBD2. CDR1 and CDR2 from the germline V gene are GTSNPN and SVGIG (reference sequence). The junction had 2 bases not matched to a gene; V was cut back by 1 base and J by 3 bases. The CDR3 is 16 amino acids. In DNA, the CDR3 is TGTGCCTGGAGTGGGACTAGCGGGAGTGACACCGGGGAGCTGTTTTTT. Translated: CAWSGTSGSDTGELFF.

The chain is built from TRBV7-2 and TRBJ1-1; D possibly corresponds to TRBD1 (5 bases). V dropped 2 bases and J dropped 0 bases, with 13 bases sitting between them. CDR1 is SGHTA and CDR2 is FQGNSA in the germline V gene. The CDR3 is made up of 16 amino acids. DNA for the CDR3: TGTGCCAGCAGCTTATGGGGGGGGTCAGTGAACACTGAAGCTTTCTTT. This codes for CASSLWGGSVNTEAFF.

The chain recombines TRBV7-2 with TRBJ2-1; tentative D call: TRBD2 (6 bases). CDR1 is SGHTA and CDR2 is FQGNSA in the germline V gene. The V and J ends lost 5 bases and 9 bases respectively, with 11 bases between them. The CDR3 consists of 12 residues. The CDR3 here is CASSPFGGEQFF. CDR3 coding DNA: TGTGCCAGCAGCCCCTTCGGGGGTGAGCAGTTCTTC.

This clone showed up just once. This chain uses TRBV7-3 with TRBJ2-1; 12 bases map to TRBD2. Germline CDR1 and CDR2: SGHTA and FQGTGA. The CDR3 sequence is 15 residues long. V lost 4 bases and J lost 6; bases outside the gene matches: 4. This chain's CDR3 is CASSSPGLAGNEQFF. The CDR3 nucleotides read TGTGCCAGCAGCTCCCCGGGACTAGCGGGCAATGAGCAGTTCTTC.

The gene calls are TRBV27 and TRBJ1-2; 8 bases are shared with TRBD1. The CDR3 consists of 16 residues. Germline V lookup: CDR1 MNHEY, CDR2 SMNVEV (reference sequence). The V gene end was trimmed by 0 bases and the J gene end by 1 base; junction bases not matched to a gene: 4. Here the CDR3 reads CASSLSITGGNYGYTF. In DNA form, the CDR3 reads TGTGCCAGCAGTTTATCGATTACAGGGGGTAACTATGGCTACACCTTC.

The rearrangement joins TRBV6-5 to TRBJ1-1; 8 nucleotides match TRBD1. From germline, CDR1 is MNHEY and CDR2 SVGAGI. The CDR3 runs 13 residues. V dropped 6 bases and J dropped 4; count of bases not matched to a gene: 4. CDR3 sequence (DNA): TGTGCCAGCAGAGGACAGGGCAGCACTGAAGCTTTCTTT. It yields the protein CASRGQGSTEAFF.

The V call is TRBV7-6, the J call TRBJ2-3; D is unclear. This CDR3 spans 12 amino acids. Between the trimmed V and J ends, which lost 5 bases and 2 bases, there was a span of 5 bases. Germline V lookup: CDR1 SGHVS, CDR2 FNYEAQ. In nucleotides, the CDR3 is TGTGCCAGCAGCCCCTCCACAGATACGCAGTATTTT. This sequence encodes CASSPSTDTQYF. The full variable domain, completed using reference TRBV7-6 and TRBJ2-3, is GAGVSQSPRYKVTKRGQDVALRCDPISGHVSLYWYRQALGQGPEFLTYFNYEAQQDKSGLPNDRFSAERPEGSISTLTIQRTEQRDSAMYRCASSPSTDTQYFGPGTRLTVL.

The chain carries TRBV11-2 and TRBJ2-7; D unresolved. Deletions cut 5 bases from V and 4 bases from J, with 15 bases between. The CDR3 spans 14 residues. The germline CDR1 and CDR2 sequences are SGHAT and FQNNGV. The CDR3 nucleotides are TGTGCCAGCAGCCTAGTGCTAGTAGATTACGAGCAGTACTTC. The encoded protein is CASSLVLVDYEQYF.

The V gene is TRBV7-9, the J gene TRBJ2-7; 9 positions match TRBD1. Trimming took 6 bases from V and 1 from J; bases not matched to a gene: 7. The CDR3 covers 15 residues. Germline V gene data show CDR1 as SEHNR and CDR2 as FQNEAQ (reference sequence). In nucleotides, the CDR3 is TGTGCCAGCAGTTCTCGGACAGGGGAGTCCTACGAGCAGTACTTC. Translated: CASSSRTGESYEQYF.

With respect to this clone: In the same sample, other DNA sequences code for this CDR3. V is TRBV7-2 and J is TRBJ1-5; 9 bases line up with TRBD1. The CDR3 runs to 15 residues. The germline gives CDR1 SGHTA, CDR2 FQGNSA. The V gene end was trimmed by 5 bases and the J gene end by 2 bases; junction bases not matched to a gene: 4. DNA for the CDR3: TGTGCCAGCAGCCTGGACAGGGGTGGCAATCAGCCCCAGCATTTT. Protein: CASSLDRGGNQPQHF.

V is TRBV5-1 and J is TRBJ2-1; D gene ambiguous. CDR1 is SGHRS, CDR2 YFSETQ, per germline. The CDR3 consists of 15 residues. Trimming took off 0 bases at V and 4 bases at J, with 11 bases between the two ends. Here the CDR3 reads CASSLGQLIYNEQFF. CDR3 DNA: TGCGCCAGCAGCTTGGGGCAGTTAATATACAATGAGCAGTTCTTC.

The chain recombines TRBV19 with TRBJ2-7; weak D call: TRBD1 (6 bases). The CDR3 extends over 12 amino acids. V lost 6 bases and J lost 6, with 12 bases in between. Looked up from germline, CDR1 is LNHDA and CDR2 is SQIVND (reference sequence). The CDR3 here is CASRGTRGEQYF. As DNA, the CDR3 is TGTGCCAGTAGGGGGACAAGAGGCGAGCAGTACTTC.

This clone is a singleton in its sample. The J gene is TRBJ2-7, the V gene TRBV30; 8 bases align to TRBD2. The germline gives CDR1 GTSNPN, CDR2 SVGIG (reference sequence). The CDR3 has 15 amino acids. V lost 1 base to trimming and J lost 2 bases; unmatched junction nucleotides: 7. The DNA for the CDR3 is TGTGCCTGGAGTGGTTCTAGCGGGTCCGCCTACGAGCAGTACTTC. This sequence encodes CAWSGSSGSAYEQYF.

This rearrangement joins TRBV9 to TRBJ2-2; D gene ambiguous. V was pared by 6 bases and J by 4 bases, with 10 bases between. Germline CDR1 reads SGDLS; CDR2 reads YYNGEE. The CDR3 contains 13 residues. CDR3 sequence: CASTKESTGELFF. In nucleotides, the CDR3 is TGTGCCAGCACCAAGGAGAGCACCGGGGAGCTGTTTTTT.

The chain carries TRBV7-2 and TRBJ1-4; the D gene is possibly TRBD1 (5 bases). This CDR3 spans 15 amino acids. Trimming cost V 5 bases and J 3 bases, with 13 bases left between them. CDR1 is SGHTA, CDR2 FQGNSA, per germline. CDR3 residues: CASSPGGRANEKLFF. The CDR3 bases are TGTGCCAGCAGCCCTGGGGGGAGGGCTAATGAAAAACTGTTTTTT.

The sample holds a few counts of this clone. V usage is TRBV2 and J usage is TRBJ1-5; no reliable D call. The CDR3 runs 12 residues. V was cut by 2 bases and J by 7 bases, with 6 bases left in between. From germline, CDR1 is SNHLY and CDR2 FYNNEI. The CDR3 DNA sequence: TGTGCCAGCAGTGAACTATACCAGCCCCAGCATTTT. Translation gives CASSELYQPQHF. The whole variable domain, filled in from reference TRBV2 and TRBJ1-5, reads EPEVTQTPSHQVTQMGQEVILRCVPISNHLYFYWYRQILGQKVEFLVSFYNNEISEKSEIFDDQFSVERPDGSNFTLKIRSTKLEDSAMYFCASSELYQPQHFGDGTRLSIL.

CDR3 protein: CASSHPGLAGGPGADTQYF. CDR3 bases: TGCGCCAGCAGCCACCCCGGACTAGCGGGAGGGCCGGGGGCAGATACGCAGTATTTT. V gene TRBV4-1 combines with J gene TRBJ2-3; 15 bases are shared with TRBD2. Per the germline V gene, CDR1 is MGHRA and CDR2 is YSYEKL. Trimming took 3 bases from V and 4 from J; bases not matched to a gene: 11. CDR3 length: 19 amino acids.